This TCR beta chain was sequenced for a study of cytomegalovirus exposure and HLA in healthy donors. Study-wide results and caveats: Several of the most significant clusters were apparently associated with common viral pathogens in a later analysis. Later, TCR association rates were found to vary by HLA locus, highest for DRB1 and lowest for HLA-C.

The PCR made use of 60 Vbeta and 13 Jbeta primers. Sequencing was performed with immunoSEQ multiplex PCR; in TCRdb, only in-frame clones are kept and a portion is missing. The table lists roughly 110,000 clones, roughly 70% of them singletons. Regarding donors, all were healthy bone marrow donors. As regards this clone: Its antigen is as yet unknown.

From germline, CDR1 is SGHDT and CDR2 YYEEEE. V lost 4 bases, J lost 0 bases, and 13 bases lay in between. CDR3 length: 15 residues. The sequenced material came from PBMCs. This chain uses TRBV5-6 with TRBJ1-1, with D possibly TRBD1 on 6 matching bases. The receptor was derived from a woman aged 40 to 50 in good health and CMV-seropositive. This CDR3 is CASSRGGGMNTEAFF. CDR3 DNA sequence: TGTGCCAGCAGCCGAGGGGGGGGCATGAACACTGAAGCTTTCTTT.